These T cell receptor beta chains were read from a single sample in a study of blood T cells in healthy people across ages. A single record per CDR3 protein comes from TCRdb applying MiXCR to the 5' RACE reads. The sample yields more than 500,000 distinct CDR3 sequences, about 26% seen once. Sequencing input: blood. The receptors shown here come from a woman in her 70s in good health. The CDR3 runs from the conserved cysteine through the conserved F or W. D genes are given only for firm matches. Size values are once, few and many counts, or a class for expanded clones, and some rows have none.

d_call clone_size j_call v_call cdr3_nt cdr3_aa
TRBD2 - TRBJ2-1 TRBV29-1 TGCAGTGTAGGGGGACTAGCGATCCATGAGCAGTTCTTC CSVGGLAIHEQFF
- - TRBJ2-7 TRBV6-1 TGTGCCAGCAGCCCCCCCCCTGGCAGACCATCCTACGAGCAGTACTTC CASSPPPGRPSYEQYF
- few TRBJ2-2 TRBV12-3/TRBV12-4 TGTGCCTCCCTCTTAGGCGCATCCGGGGAGCTGTTTTTT CASLLGASGELFF
TRBD2 - TRBJ2-1 TRBV24-1 TGTGCCACCAGTGATCGCAAAACGGGACTAGCGGGGGGGCATGAGCAGTTCTTC CATSDRKTGLAGGHEQFF
- once TRBJ2-7 TRBV3-1 TGTGCCAGCAGCCAAGATTGGTACGGATACGAGCAGTACTTC CASSQDWYGYEQYF
TRBD2 - TRBJ2-3 TRBV20-1 TGCAGTGCAGCTAGCGGGGCGTGGACAGATACGCAGTATTTT CSAASGAWTDTQYF
- - TRBJ1-4 TRBV7-7 TGTGCCAGCAGCTTAGGGCAGGCCTCAACTAATGAAAAACTGTTTTTT CASSLGQASTNEKLFF
- - TRBJ1-4 TRBV6-5 TGTGCCAGCAGTTACTCGAGTAGGGGGGAAAAACTGTTTTTT CASSYSSRGEKLFF
TRBD1 - TRBJ1-2 TRBV7-3 TGTGCCAGCAGCCCTTCGGACAGGTCTAACTATGGCTACACCTTC CASSPSDRSNYGYTF
- - TRBJ1-1 TRBV12-3/TRBV12-4 TGTGCCAGCAGTTTCAGGTTCGTAGGGCTGAACACTGAAGCTTTCTTT CASSFRFVGLNTEAFF
- - TRBJ1-3 TRBV20-1 TGCAGTGCTAGAGATCATGAATCTGGAAACACCATATATTTT CSARDHESGNTIYF
- few TRBJ1-2 TRBV18 TGTGCCAGCTCACCGTCGTGGCAGGAGTATGGCTACACCTTC CASSPSWQEYGYTF
TRBD2 once TRBJ2-5 TRBV6-2/TRBV6-3 TGTGCCAGCACTATTAGCGGGGGACCGTGGGAGACCCAGTACTTC CASTISGGPWETQYF
- - TRBJ2-4 TRBV4-3 TGCGCCAGCAGCCAAGAACCCCAGGGGGGAAACATTCAGTACTTC CASSQEPQGGNIQYF
TRBD1 few TRBJ2-3 TRBV24-1 TGTGCCACCAGTGCCTCGGAGACAGGGGCAGATACGCAGTATTTT CATSASETGADTQYF
- few TRBJ1-2 TRBV20-1 TGCAGTGCTAGAGATCGGGGTTACTATGGCTACACCTTC CSARDRGYYGYTF
TRBD1 - TRBJ2-6 TRBV6-2/TRBV6-3 TGTGCCAGCAGTTCGGACAGGCCTCTGGGGGCCAACGTCCTGACTTTC CASSSDRPLGANVLTF
TRBD1 few TRBJ2-5 TRBV19 TGTGCCAGTACTACGACAGGGTCGGGAGAGACCCAGTACTTC CASTTTGSGETQYF
- many TRBJ1-5 TRBV12-3/TRBV12-4 TGTGCCAGCAGAGGTGATAGCAATCAGCCCCAGCATTTT CASRGDSNQPQHF
- many TRBJ2-7 TRBV20-1 TGCAGTGCTCGAACAGGGTACGAGCAGTACTTC CSARTGYEQYF
- - TRBJ2-1 TRBV6-4 TGTGCCAGCAGTGCACAGGGTGGGATTGGGAATGAGCAGTTCTTC CASSAQGGIGNEQFF
- few TRBJ2-5 TRBV5-1 TGCGCCAGCAGCTCCATGGTGGGGGAGACCCAGTACTTC CASSSMVGETQYF
TRBD1 once TRBJ2-7 TRBV6-1 TGTGCCAGCAGTGAAGTGGTGGACAGGGAGAACGAGCAGTACTTC CASSEVVDRENEQYF
TRBD1 - TRBJ2-6 TRBV20-1 TGCAGTGCTAGGCTCCGGGACAGTCTAAACGTCCTGACTTTC CSARLRDSLNVLTF
TRBD1 few TRBJ2-7 TRBV6-5 TGTGCCAGCAGTCTACAGGGGAGTAACTACGAGCAGTACTTC CASSLQGSNYEQYF
- - TRBJ2-2 TRBV6-5 TGTGCCAGCAGGGGGGGGCGCGTCGGGGAGCTGTTTTTT CASRGGRVGELFF
TRBD1 - TRBJ2-1 TRBV11-1 TGTGCCAGCAGCCCCTCGACAGGGAACTCCTACAATGAGCAGTTCTTC CASSPSTGNSYNEQFF
- few TRBJ2-7 TRBV21-1 TGTGCCAGCAGTACCCTAATGGACAGGGTTTTCTACGAGCAGTACTTC CASSTLMDRVFYEQYF